A selection of T cell receptor beta chains follows, all from one sample in a study of cytomegalovirus exposure and HLA in healthy donors. Profiling relied on immunoSEQ multiplex PCR, and the TCRdb table lists in-frame clones only, not all of them. The sample lists about 160,000 clones, around four fifths occurring once. Sequencing was done on a sample of PBMCs. All receptors come from a boy between 2 and 10 years old in good health and CMV-seronegative. Each CDR3 is given with its conserved first and last residue. D genes are given only for firm matches. Some rows mark clone size as missing; the rest say once, few, many or name a class of expanded clone.

D gene	V gene	clone size	J gene	CDR3 DNA	CDR3 protein
TRBD1	TRBV4-1	-	TRBJ1-1	TGCGCCAGCAGCCAAGTAGGGATCCACAGGGGCATGAACACTGAAGCTTTCTTT	CASSQVGIHRGMNTEAFF
-	TRBV27	-	TRBJ2-3	TGTGCCAGCAGTTTATCTCCCTCTCCCACAGATACGCAGTATTTT	CASSLSPSPTDTQYF
-	TRBV4-2	once	TRBJ1-1	TGTGCCAGCAGCCAAGAAGGGGGGGCCACTGAAGCTTTCTTT	CASSQEGGATEAFF
-	TRBV6-1	-	TRBJ1-1	TGTGCCAGCACCCACCACAGGGTGAACACTGAAGCTTTCTTT	CASTHHRVNTEAFF
-	TRBV13	-	TRBJ1-1	TGTGCCAGCAGCCGACCGACGGGATTAAACACTGAAGCTTTCTTT	CASSRPTGLNTEAFF
-	TRBV5-1	-	TRBJ1-2	TGCGCCAGCAGCTTGGAGGGACTTAACTATGGCTACACCTTC	CASSLEGLNYGYTF
TRBD1	TRBV19	-	TRBJ2-2	TGTGCCAGTAGCTGGACAGGGGGCTACACCGGGGAGCTGTTTTTT	CASSWTGGYTGELFF
-	TRBV13	-	TRBJ1-1	TGTGCCAGCAGGCCAGACATGAACACTGAAGCTTTCTTT	CASRPDMNTEAFF
-	TRBV4-3	few	TRBJ2-6	TGCGCCAGCAGCCAAGATGCGAGGGCTGGGGCCAACGTCCTGACTTTC	CASSQDARAGANVLTF
-	TRBV20-1	few	TRBJ1-1	TGCAGTGCCCGGGAGGACACTGAAGCTTTCTTT	CSAREDTEAFF
-	TRBV18	-	TRBJ2-1	TGTGCCAGCTCACCACAGGGGATCAACAATGAGCAGTTCTTC	CASSPQGINNEQFF
-	TRBV18	-	TRBJ2-2	TGTGCCAGCTCACCCGGACAGACGAACACCGGGGAGCTGTTTTTT	CASSPGQTNTGELFF
TRBD2	TRBV5-6	-	TRBJ2-1	TGTGCCAGCAGCTTGTTACCTAGCGGTTACAATGAGCAGTTCTTC	CASSLLPSGYNEQFF
TRBD1	TRBV4-1	once	TRBJ2-5	TGCGCCAGCAGTAGCGGACAGGGGGGTGAGGAGACCCAGTACTTC	CASSSGQGGEETQYF
-	TRBV6-6	-	TRBJ2-5	TGTGCCAGCAGAGGTAGCGGAGAGACCCAGTACTTC	CASRGSGETQYF
TRBD1	TRBV7-2	-	TRBJ2-7	TGTGCCAGCAGCTTAGAGACAGGGTCGTACTCCGAGCAGTACTTC	CASSLETGSYSEQYF
-	TRBV30	-	TRBJ2-1	TGTGCCTGGACTGGTACTCGTGAGCAGTTCTTC	CAWTGTREQFF
-	TRBV30	few	TRBJ2-1	TGTGCCTGGGGAGGGGGGGGCGGAGGTAATGAGCAGTTCTTC	CAWGGGGGGNEQFF
-	TRBV6-1	-	TRBJ1-2	TGTGCCAGCAGTGACAGGGACTATGGCTACACCTTC	CASSDRDYGYTF
TRBD2	TRBV2	-	TRBJ2-3	TGTGCCAGCAGTGAAGGAGCGGGGAGCACAGATACGCAGTATTTT	CASSEGAGSTDTQYF
-	TRBV6-1	-	TRBJ2-1	TGTGCCAGCCTCCCGAGCTCCTACAATGAGCAGTTCTTC	CASLPSSYNEQFF
TRBD1	TRBV5-1	-	TRBJ1-1	TGCGCCAGCAGAATGGTGGGGACAGGGGACACTGAAGCTTTCTTT	CASRMVGTGDTEAFF
-	TRBV29-1	-	TRBJ2-1	TGCAGCGTTATGGCCAATGAGCAGTTCTTC	CSVMANEQFF
TRBD1	TRBV30	-	TRBJ1-3	TGTGCCTGGAGTGCCCAGGGGGTAAAGAATGGAAACACCATATATTTT	CAWSAQGVKNGNTIYF